A selection of T cell receptor beta chains follows, all from one sample in a study of technical replicates of blood from a handful of donors. Clones were read by immunoSEQ multiplex PCR, and TCRdb kept only the in-frame ones, dropping some. Here the sample spans about 82,000 clones, about 94% being singletons. The sample taken for sequencing was T cells isolated from PBMCs. The receptors derive from a human donor in good health. Both conserved end residues are part of each CDR3. A D gene is named only where the DNA matches it firmly. Size values are once, few and many counts, or a class for expanded clones, and some rows have none.

v_call	clone_size	d_call	j_call	cdr3_aa	cdr3_nt
TRBV5-1	NA	NA	TRBJ2-7	CASSTGGLGYEQYF	TGCGCCAGCAGCACCGGGGGACTGGGCTACGAGCAGTACTTC
TRBV6-6	once	NA	TRBJ1-1	CASSLTELMNTEAFF	TGTGCCAGCAGTTTGACAGAACTTATGAACACTGAAGCTTTCTTT
TRBV19	NA	TRBD2	TRBJ2-1	CASSIGTSGYNEQFF	TGTGCCAGTAGTATTGGGACTAGCGGGTACAATGAGCAGTTCTTC
TRBV7-3	few	TRBD2	TRBJ2-7	CASSLGASGSIQEQYF	TGTGCCAGCAGCTTAGGGGCTAGCGGGAGTATTCAGGAGCAGTACTTC
TRBV18	NA	NA	TRBJ1-1	CASSPVRSEAFF	TGTGCCAGCTCACCGGTACGGAGTGAAGCTTTCTTT
TRBV30	once	TRBD1	TRBJ2-5	CAWGTGLETQYF	TGTGCCTGGGGGACAGGGCTGGAGACCCAGTACTTC
TRBV19	NA	TRBD1	TRBJ1-1	CASSDREPTEAFF	TGTGCCAGTTCGGACAGGGAACCCACTGAAGCTTTCTTT
TRBV9	NA	TRBD1	TRBJ1-2	CASSVPEGAIGYTF	TGTGCCAGCAGCGTACCGGAGGGGGCCATAGGCTACACCTTC
TRBV6-6	NA	NA	TRBJ2-7	CASSPSGSYEQYF	TGTGCCAGCAGTCCCTCGGGGTCCTACGAGCAGTACTTC
TRBV28	NA	TRBD2	TRBJ2-7	CASSELAGGPTYEQYF	TGTGCCAGCAGTGAGTTAGCGGGAGGGCCGACCTACGAGCAGTACTTC
TRBV6-8	NA	NA	TRBJ2-7	CARSHLCEQYF	TGTGCCAGGAGCCATCTGTGCGAGCAGTACTTC
TRBV5-1	NA	NA	TRBJ2-7	CASSPPGVYEQYF	TGCGCCAGCAGCCCCCCGGGAGTTTACGAGCAGTACTTC
TRBV4-1	NA	TRBD1	TRBJ1-2	CATYTDGQGEDGYTF	TGCGCCACCTATACTGACGGACAGGGAGAAGATGGCTACACCTTC
TRBV19	NA	NA	TRBJ2-5	CASSIARGEGGTQYF	TGTGCCAGTAGTATAGCCAGGGGCGAAGGAGGGACCCAGTACTTC
TRBV9	NA	TRBD2	TRBJ2-3	CASSVVSGSYPSTDTQYF	TGTGCCAGCAGCGTAGTAAGCGGGAGTTACCCTAGCACAGATACGCAGTATTTT
TRBV6-5	once	TRBD2	TRBJ2-1	CATLGAGVLYNEQFF	TGTGCCACCCTAGGGGCGGGAGTTCTCTACAATGAGCAGTTCTTC
TRBV11-2	NA	TRBD1	TRBJ2-7	CASSSIGQGVNEQYF	TGTGCCAGCAGCTCAATCGGACAGGGGGTCAACGAGCAGTACTTC
TRBV27	NA	TRBD1	TRBJ2-2	CASSLYRGNTGELFF	TGTGCCAGCAGTTTGTACAGGGGAAACACCGGGGAGCTGTTTTTT
TRBV7-3	NA	TRBD2	TRBJ2-3	CASSTLAGDTQYF	TGTGCCAGCAGCACCTTAGCGGGAGATACGCAGTATTTT
TRBV4-1	once	NA	TRBJ1-2	CASSQEAGYYGYTF	TGCGCCAGCAGCCAAGAGGCAGGATACTATGGCTACACCTTC
TRBV27	NA	TRBD1	TRBJ2-7	CASRAGTGTSWTYEQYF	TGTGCCAGCCGTGCCGGGACAGGCACTTCGTGGACATACGAGCAGTACTTC
TRBV6-5	NA	NA	TRBJ2-7	CASSWEREQYF	TGTGCCAGCAGTTGGGAGCGCGAGCAGTACTTC
TRBV5-1	NA	TRBD1	TRBJ1-1	CASSGGQLNTEAFF	TGCGCCAGCAGCGGGGGACAGCTAAACACTGAAGCTTTCTTT
TRBV4-2	NA	NA	TRBJ2-7	CASSQDSAGFYEQYF	TGTGCCAGCAGCCAAGACTCTGCAGGTTTCTACGAGCAGTACTTC
TRBV30	NA	NA	TRBJ1-1	CAGKHRPGHPNTEAFF	TGTGCCGGCAAACACCGACCGGGACACCCGAACACTGAAGCTTTCTTT
TRBV29-1	NA	NA	TRBJ1-1	CSVEAGTEAFF	TGCAGCGTTGAGGCAGGCACTGAAGCTTTCTTT
TRBV4-2	NA	TRBD1	TRBJ2-7	CASSQLDRSHEQYF	TGTGCCAGCAGCCAACTGGACAGGTCCCACGAGCAGTACTTC
TRBV27	NA	NA	TRBJ1-1	CASRMWRGTEAFF	TGTGCCAGCCGTATGTGGAGGGGAACTGAAGCTTTCTTT
TRBV10-3	NA	NA	TRBJ2-2	CAISESGQNTGELFF	TGTGCCATCAGTGAGTCGGGACAGAACACCGGGGAGCTGTTTTTT
TRBV4-3	NA	TRBD2	TRBJ2-7	CASSRFLPGTSGRAEQYF	TGCGCCAGCAGCCGATTCCTTCCAGGGACTAGCGGGAGGGCCGAGCAGTACTTC
TRBV19	NA	NA	TRBJ1-1	CASSMGGLEAFF	TGTGCCAGTAGTATGGGAGGGCTGGAAGCTTTCTTT
TRBV29-1	NA	NA	TRBJ2-7	CSVAEGPEEQYF	TGCAGCGTTGCGGAGGGCCCAGAGGAGCAGTACTTC